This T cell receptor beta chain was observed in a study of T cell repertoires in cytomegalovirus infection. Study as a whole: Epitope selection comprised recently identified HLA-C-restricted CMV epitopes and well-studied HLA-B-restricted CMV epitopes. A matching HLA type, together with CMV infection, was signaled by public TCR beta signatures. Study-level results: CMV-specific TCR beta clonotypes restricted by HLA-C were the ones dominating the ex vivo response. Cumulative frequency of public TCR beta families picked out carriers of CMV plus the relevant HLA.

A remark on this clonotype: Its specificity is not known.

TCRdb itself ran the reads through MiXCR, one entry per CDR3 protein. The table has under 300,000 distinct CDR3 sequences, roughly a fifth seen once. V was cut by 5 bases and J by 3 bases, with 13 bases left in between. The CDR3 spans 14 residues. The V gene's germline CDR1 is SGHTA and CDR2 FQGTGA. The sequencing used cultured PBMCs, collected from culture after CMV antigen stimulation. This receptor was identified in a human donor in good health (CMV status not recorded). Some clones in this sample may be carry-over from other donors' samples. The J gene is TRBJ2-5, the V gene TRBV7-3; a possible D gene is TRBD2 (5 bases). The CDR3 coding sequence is TGTGCCAGCAGCCCGGGATCACCTAAAGAGACCCAGTACTTC. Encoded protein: CASSPGSPKETQYF.